One TCR beta chain is described in this entry. Its cognate antigen is unknown. The data were obtained in a study of T cells in Graves' hyperthyroidism and ophthalmopathy. Patients were excluded for uncontrolled infection, other autoimmune disease, pregnancy or lactation. Used for diagnoses were clinical symptoms, serum thyroxine and TRAb, thyroid ultrasound and orbital computed tomography. The trim removed 1 base at V and 5 bases at J, leaving 7 bases unmatched. Looked up from germline, CDR1 is SGHRS and CDR2 is YFSETQ. This CDR3 spans 15 amino acids. Broader study findings: A 13 V-J signature model discriminated ophthalmopathy versus stable hyperthyroidism.

Amplified regions were TCR beta CDR3 sequences from RNA transcripts. First-round RT-PCR of the TCR CDR3 relied on the HTBI primer set. In TCRdb, the multiplex PCR reads were re-called with MiXCR into one record per CDR3 protein. In the table there are about 570,000 distinct CDR3 sequences, approximately 44% of which are singletons. The sequence was obtained from an adult woman with Graves' disease, either hyperthyroidism or ophthalmopathy (not recorded which). The chain combines TRBV5-1 with TRBJ2-5; 8 nucleotides match TRBD2. Specimen: peripheral blood or thyroid tissue (not recorded which). The CDR3 spells CASSLMGTSEETQYF. Written as DNA, the CDR3 is TGCGCCAGCAGCTTGATGGGGACTAGTGAGGAGACCCAGTACTTC. Full variable domain (missing parts from reference TRBV5-1 and TRBJ2-5): KAGVTQTPRYLIKTRGQQVTLSCSPISGHRSVSWYQQTPGQGLQFLFEYFSETQRNKGNFPGRFSGRQFSNSRSEMNVSTLELGDSALYLCASSLMGTSEETQYFGPGTRLLVL.